This is a list of T cell receptor beta chains from one sample in a study of T cells in Graves' hyperthyroidism and ophthalmopathy. MiXCR, applied by TCRdb to the multiplex PCR reads, yields one record per CDR3 protein. The sample carries about 360,000 distinct CDR3 sequences, around a sixth recorded once. The specimen sequenced was blood. These receptors were obtained from a woman between 18 and 29 years old with Graves' hyperthyroidism that later progressed to Graves' ophthalmopathy. Both conserved end residues are part of each CDR3. The order of the fields is V gene, D gene, J gene, CDR3 protein. D genes are given only for firm matches.

TRBV7-9	TRBD1	TRBJ2-3	CASSSRQGTSDTQYF
TRBV6-1	NA	TRBJ2-7	CASSESYRGYGEQYF
TRBV20-1	NA	TRBJ1-5	CSASPGAGQPQHF
TRBV20-1	NA	TRBJ2-3	CSALDWRTDTQYF
TRBV5-1	NA	TRBJ2-1	CASRDKLSYNEQFF
TRBV20-1	TRBD1	TRBJ1-5	CSARLTGEYSNQPQHF
TRBV6-1	TRBD1	TRBJ1-5	CASSLTGGLQPQHF
TRBV15	NA	TRBJ2-1	CATSRDRRAVEGDEQFF
TRBV30	TRBD2	TRBJ2-7	CAWSFLGTSEYEQYF
TRBV20-1	NA	TRBJ2-7	CSARRTNSGHSYEQYF
TRBV20-1	NA	TRBJ2-1	CSAREGSLHNEQFF
TRBV4-2	NA	TRBJ2-7	CASSHGGDTYEQYF